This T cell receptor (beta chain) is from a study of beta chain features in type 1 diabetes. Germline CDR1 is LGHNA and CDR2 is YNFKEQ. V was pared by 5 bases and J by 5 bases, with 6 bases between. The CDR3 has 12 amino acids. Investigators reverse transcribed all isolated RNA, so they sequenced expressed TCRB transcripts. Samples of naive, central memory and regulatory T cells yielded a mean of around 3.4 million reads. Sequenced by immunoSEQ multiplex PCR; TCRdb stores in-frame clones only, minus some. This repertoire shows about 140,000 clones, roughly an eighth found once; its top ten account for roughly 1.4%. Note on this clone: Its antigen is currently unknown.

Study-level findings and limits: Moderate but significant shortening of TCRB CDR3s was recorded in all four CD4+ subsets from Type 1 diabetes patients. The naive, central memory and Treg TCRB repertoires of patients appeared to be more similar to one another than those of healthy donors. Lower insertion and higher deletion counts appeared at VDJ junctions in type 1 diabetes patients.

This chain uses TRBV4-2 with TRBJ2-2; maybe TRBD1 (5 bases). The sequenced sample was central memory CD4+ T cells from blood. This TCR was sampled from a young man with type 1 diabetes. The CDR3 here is CASSRQTGELFF. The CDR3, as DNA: TGTGCCAGCAGCAGACAGACCGGGGAGCTGTTTTTT.